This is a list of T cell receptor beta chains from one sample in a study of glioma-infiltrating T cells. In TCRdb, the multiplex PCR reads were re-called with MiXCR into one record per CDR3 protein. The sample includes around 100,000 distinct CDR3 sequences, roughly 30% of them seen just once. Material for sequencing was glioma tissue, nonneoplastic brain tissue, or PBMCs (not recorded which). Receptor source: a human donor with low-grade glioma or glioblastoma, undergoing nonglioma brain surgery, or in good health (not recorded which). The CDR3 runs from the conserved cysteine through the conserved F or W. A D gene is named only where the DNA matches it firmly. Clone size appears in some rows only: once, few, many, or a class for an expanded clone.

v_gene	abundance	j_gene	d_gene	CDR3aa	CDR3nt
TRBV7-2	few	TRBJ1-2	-	CASSLSPPDRNYGYTF	TGTGCCAGCAGCTTATCGCCCCCGGACAGAAACTATGGCTACACCTTC
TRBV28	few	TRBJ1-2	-	CASSPPSGASLYGYTF	TGTGCCAGCAGTCCCCCCTCGGGGGCGAGTCTCTATGGCTACACCTTC
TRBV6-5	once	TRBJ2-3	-	CASSYWGATDKQYF	TGTGCCAGCAGTTACTGGGGGGCCACAGATAAGCAGTATTTT
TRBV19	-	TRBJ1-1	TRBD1	CASSPGTGLGLNTEAFF	TGTGCCAGTAGTCCCGGGACAGGGCTGGGTTTGAACACTGAAGCTTTCTTT
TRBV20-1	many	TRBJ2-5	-	CSADRGDRETQYF	TGCAGTGCTGATCGGGGCGATCGAGAGACCCAGTACTTC
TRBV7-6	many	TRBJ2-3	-	CASSQIAGTDTQYF	TGTGCCAGCAGCCAAATCGCGGGGACAGATACGCAGTATTTT
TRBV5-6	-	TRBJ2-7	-	CASSLVGQGIVPEQYF	TGTGCCAGCAGCTTGGTTGGGCAGGGGATAGTCCCCGAGCAGTACTTC
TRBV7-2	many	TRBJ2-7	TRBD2	CASSLGWLAGGTYEQYF	TGTGCCAGCAGCTTAGGTTGGCTAGCGGGGGGGACCTACGAGCAGTACTTC
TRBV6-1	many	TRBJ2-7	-	CASSRDRSSYEQYF	TGTGCCAGCAGTCGCGACAGGAGCTCCTACGAGCAGTACTTC
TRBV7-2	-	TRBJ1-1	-	CASSSGTVMNTEAFF	TGTGCCAGCTCCTCAGGGACCGTCATGAACACTGAAGCTTTCTTT
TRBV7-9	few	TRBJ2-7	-	CASSSEREQYF	TGTGCCAGCAGCTCTGAGCGCGAGCAGTACTTC
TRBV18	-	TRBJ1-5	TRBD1	CASSQSGGQPQHF	TGTGCCAGCTCACAATCAGGGGGCCAGCCCCAGCATTTT
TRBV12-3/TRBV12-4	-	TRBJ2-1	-	CASSPSTPHNEQFF	TGTGCCAGCAGTCCCAGTACCCCTCACAATGAGCAGTTCTTC
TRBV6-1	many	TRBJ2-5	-	CASSEPDSQETQYF	TGTGCCAGCAGTGAACCGGACAGCCAAGAGACCCAGTACTTC
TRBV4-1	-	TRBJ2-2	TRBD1	CASSQGGPGTGKHQRLFF	TGCGCCAGCAGCCAAGGGGGCCCCGGGACAGGGAAACACCAAAGGCTGTTTTTT
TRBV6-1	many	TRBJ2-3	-	CASSSQDGTPIREQYF	TGTGCCAGCAGTTCTCAAGACGGGACCCCTATTCGCGAGCAGTATTTT
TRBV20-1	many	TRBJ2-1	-	CSARGHNEQFF	TGCAGTGCCCGGGGCCACAATGAGCAGTTCTTC
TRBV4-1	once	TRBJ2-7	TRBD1	CASSRAGGYEQYF	TGCGCCAGCAGCCGGGCAGGGGGCTACGAGCAGTACTTC
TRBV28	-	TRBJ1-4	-	CASSLDRVFFF	TGTGCCAGCAGTTTGGACCGGGTCTTTTTTTTT
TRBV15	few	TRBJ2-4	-	CATSPGRLTPAKNIQYF	TGTGCCACCAGCCCCGGGCGGCTCACCCCGGCCAAAAACATTCAGTACTTC
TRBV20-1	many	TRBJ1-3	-	CSARDPRRPSTASGNTIYF	TGCAGTGCTAGAGATCCCCGGAGGCCCTCAACTGCTTCTGGAAACACCATATATTTT
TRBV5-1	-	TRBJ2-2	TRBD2	CARSRGDTGELFF	TGCGCCAGAAGTCGGGGGGACACCGGGGAGCTGTTTTTT
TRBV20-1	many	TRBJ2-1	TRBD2	CSVTSGYNEQFF	TGCAGTGTGACTAGCGGGTACAATGAGCAGTTCTTC
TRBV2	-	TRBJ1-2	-	CASRPGDKGGYTF	TGTGCCAGCAGGCCGGGGGACAAAGGAGGCTACACCTTC
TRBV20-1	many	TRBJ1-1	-	CSARIRGRNTEAFF	TGCAGTGCTAGGATCCGGGGCAGGAACACTGAAGCTTTCTTT
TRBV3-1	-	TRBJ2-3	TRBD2	CASSQVLAGATDTQYF	TGTGCCAGCAGCCAGGTACTAGCGGGGGCCACAGATACGCAGTATTTT
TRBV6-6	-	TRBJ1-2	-	CASRQNRAGYTF	TGTGCCAGCAGACAGAACAGGGCTGGCTACACCTTC
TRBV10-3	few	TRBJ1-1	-	CAISGAGNTEAFF	TGTGCCATCAGTGGGGCAGGGAACACTGAAGCTTTCTTT
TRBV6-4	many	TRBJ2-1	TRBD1	CASSDSDRGHEQFF	TGTGCCAGCAGTGACTCCGACAGGGGACATGAGCAGTTCTTC
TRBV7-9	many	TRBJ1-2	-	CASRSQQAEGYTF	TGTGCCAGCAGATCACAACAGGCGGAGGGCTACACCTTC
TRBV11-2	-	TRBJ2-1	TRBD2	CASSPRNQLAGGNEQFF	TGTGCCAGCAGCCCAAGGAATCAACTAGCGGGGGGAAATGAGCAGTTCTTC
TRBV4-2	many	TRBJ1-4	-	CASSRTTNEKLFF	TGTGCCAGCAGCCGCACAACTAATGAAAAACTGTTTTTT
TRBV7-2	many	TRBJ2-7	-	CASSLSGEQYF	TGTGCCAGCAGCTTATCAGGAGAGCAGTACTTC
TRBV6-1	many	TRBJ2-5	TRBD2	CASSEGVLVSGGAETQYF	TGTGCCAGCAGTGAAGGGGTTTTGGTCAGCGGGGGGGCGGAGACCCAGTACTTC
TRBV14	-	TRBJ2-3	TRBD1	CASSPLRTGRNADTQYF	TGTGCCAGCAGCCCACTCCGGACAGGGAGAAACGCAGATACGCAGTATTTT
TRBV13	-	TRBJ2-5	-	CASSLPAGETQYF	TGTGCCAGCAGCCTCCCGGCCGGGGAGACCCAGTACTTC
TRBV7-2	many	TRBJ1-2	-	CASSLEQDRGGYTF	TGTGCCAGCAGCTTAGAACAGGACCGTGGCGGCTACACCTTC
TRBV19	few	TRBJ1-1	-	CASSRTDRQFTEAFF	TGTGCCAGTAGCCGTACTGACAGGCAGTTCACTGAAGCTTTCTTT
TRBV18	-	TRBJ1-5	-	CASSPPGTGSQPQHF	TGTGCCAGCTCACCACCGGGAACAGGGAGCCAGCCCCAGCATTTT
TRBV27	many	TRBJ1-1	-	CASSLVGFTRGRNTEAFF	TGTGCCAGCAGTTTGGTGGGCTTCACAAGGGGCCGGAACACTGAAGCTTTCTTT
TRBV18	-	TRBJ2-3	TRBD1	CASSPRTGGEDTQYF	TGTGCCAGCTCACCCCGGACAGGGGGCGAAGATACGCAGTATTTT
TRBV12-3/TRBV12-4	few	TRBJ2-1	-	CASSFRRVDEQFF	TGTGCCAGCAGTTTTAGACGGGTCGATGAGCAGTTCTTC
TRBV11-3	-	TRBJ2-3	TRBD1	CASSPNRGFADTQYF	TGTGCCAGCAGCCCTAACAGGGGCTTCGCAGATACGCAGTATTTT